This TCR beta chain was captured by sequencing in a study of T cell responses to AZD1222 COVID-19 vaccine. The method was immunoSEQ multiplex PCR; TCRdb's version includes in-frame clones alone and lacks a portion of them. The table records about 81,000 clones, about nine tenths of them present only once. CDR3 length: 21 amino acids. Trimming removed 6 bases at V and 2 bases at J, with 34 bases between. CDR1 is LNHDA and CDR2 is SQIVND in the germline V gene (reference sequence). This clone has just a few counts. This sequence joins TRBV19 and TRBJ1-2; perhaps TRBD1 as D (6 bases). This sequence was found in an adult who received the AZD1222 COVID-19 vaccine. Here the sequenced sample was peripheral blood, taken 28 days after the second AZD1222 dose. CDR3 protein: CASSSSDRTRPWIRVNYGYTF. CDR3 DNA sequence: TGTGCCAGTAGCTCTTCCGACAGGACCCGGCCTTGGATCCGCGTAAACTATGGCTACACCTTC.